This T cell receptor beta chain was found in a study of cytomegalovirus exposure and HLA in healthy donors. PCR used 60 Vbeta primers and 13 Jbeta primers. Clones were read by immunoSEQ multiplex PCR, and TCRdb kept only the in-frame ones, dropping some. Among 130,000 or so clones listed, about three quarters were seen once. This clone was detected a few times. Sequenced sample: PBMCs. The receptor's source is a female donor in good health and CMV-seronegative.

CDR3 bases: TGTGCCAGCAGCTTAATCGGGAACACTGAAGCTTTCTTT. Protein: CASSLIGNTEAFF. The chain uses TRBV7-3 and TRBJ1-1; no clear D gene. From germline, CDR1 is SGHTA and CDR2 FQGTGA. Trimming pared 1 base from V and 1 base from J, leaving 4 bases between. There are 13 residues in the CDR3.